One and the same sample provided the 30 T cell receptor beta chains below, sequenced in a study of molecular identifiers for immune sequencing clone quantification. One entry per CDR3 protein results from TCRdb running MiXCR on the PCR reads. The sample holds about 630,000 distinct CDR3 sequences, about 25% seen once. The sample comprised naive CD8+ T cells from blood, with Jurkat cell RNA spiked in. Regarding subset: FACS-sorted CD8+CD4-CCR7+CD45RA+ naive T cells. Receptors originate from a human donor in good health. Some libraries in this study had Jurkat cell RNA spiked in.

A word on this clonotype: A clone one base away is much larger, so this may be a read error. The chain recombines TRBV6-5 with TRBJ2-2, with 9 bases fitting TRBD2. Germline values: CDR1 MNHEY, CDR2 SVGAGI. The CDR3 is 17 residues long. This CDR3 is CVSSYSIGLAGTGELFF. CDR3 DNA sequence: TGTGTCAGCAGTTACTCGATAGGGCTAGCGGGAACCGGGGAGCTGTTTTTT.

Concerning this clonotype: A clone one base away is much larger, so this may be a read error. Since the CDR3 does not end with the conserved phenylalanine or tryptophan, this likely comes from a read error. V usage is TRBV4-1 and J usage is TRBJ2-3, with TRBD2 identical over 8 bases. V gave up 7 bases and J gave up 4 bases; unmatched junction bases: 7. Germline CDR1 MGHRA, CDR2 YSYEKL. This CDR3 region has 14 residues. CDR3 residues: CASTTGGEADTQYL. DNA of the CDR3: TGCGCCAGCACTACGGGGGGGGAGGCAGATACGCAGTATCTT.

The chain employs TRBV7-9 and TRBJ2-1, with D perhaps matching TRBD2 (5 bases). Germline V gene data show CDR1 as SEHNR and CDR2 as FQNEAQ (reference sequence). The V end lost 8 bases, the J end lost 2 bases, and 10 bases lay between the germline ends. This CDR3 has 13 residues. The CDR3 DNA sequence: TGTGCCAGCGTGACGGGAACCTACAATGAGCAGTTCTTC. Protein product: CASVTGTYNEQFF.

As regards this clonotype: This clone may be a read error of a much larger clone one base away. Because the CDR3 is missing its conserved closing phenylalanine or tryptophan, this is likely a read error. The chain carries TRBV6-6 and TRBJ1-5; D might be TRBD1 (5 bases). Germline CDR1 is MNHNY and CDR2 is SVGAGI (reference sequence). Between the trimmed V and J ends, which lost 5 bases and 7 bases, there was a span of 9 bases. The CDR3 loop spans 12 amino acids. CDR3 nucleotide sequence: TGTGCCAGCAGTGCAGGGTTCCAGCCCCAGCATTTA. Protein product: CASSAGFQPQHL.

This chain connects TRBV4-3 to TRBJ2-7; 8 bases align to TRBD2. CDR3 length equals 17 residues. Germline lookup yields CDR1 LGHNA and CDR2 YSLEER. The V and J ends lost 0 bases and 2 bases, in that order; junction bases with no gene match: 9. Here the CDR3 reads CASSQDYRSGTAYEQYF. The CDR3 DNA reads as TGCGCCAGCAGCCAAGACTACCGTAGCGGGACGGCCTACGAGCAGTACTTC.

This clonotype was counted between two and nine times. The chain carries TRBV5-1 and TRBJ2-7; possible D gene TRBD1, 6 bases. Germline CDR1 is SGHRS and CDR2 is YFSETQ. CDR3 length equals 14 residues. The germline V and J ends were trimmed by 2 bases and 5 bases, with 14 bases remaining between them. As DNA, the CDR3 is TGCGCCAGCAGCTTTTTCGCCCCAGGGGACGAGCAGTACTTC. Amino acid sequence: CASSFFAPGDEQYF.

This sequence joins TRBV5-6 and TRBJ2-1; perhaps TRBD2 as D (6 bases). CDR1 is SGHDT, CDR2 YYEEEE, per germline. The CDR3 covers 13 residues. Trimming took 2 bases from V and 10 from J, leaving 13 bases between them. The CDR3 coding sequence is TGTGCCAGCAGCTTTTCCCTCACTAGCGAGCAGTTCTTC. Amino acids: CASSFSLTSEQFF.

The CDR3 is CASSEYDDTYEQYF. In nucleotides, the CDR3 is TGTGCCAGCAGTGAATATGACGACACCTACGAGCAGTACTTC. The chain uses TRBV25-1 and TRBJ2-7; D remains unclear. CDR1 MGHDK and CDR2 SYGVNS come from the germline V gene. V gave up 0 bases and J gave up 2 bases, with 8 bases separating them. The CDR3 spans 14 residues.

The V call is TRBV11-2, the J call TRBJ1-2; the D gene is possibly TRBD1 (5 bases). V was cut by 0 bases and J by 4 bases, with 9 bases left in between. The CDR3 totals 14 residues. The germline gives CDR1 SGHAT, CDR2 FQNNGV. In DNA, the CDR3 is TGTGCCAGCAGCTTAGAGGGGGGATTCTATGGCTACACCTTC. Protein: CASSLEGGFYGYTF. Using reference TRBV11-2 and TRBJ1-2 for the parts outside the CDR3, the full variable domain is EAGVAQSPRYKIIEKRQSVAFWCNPISGHATLYWYQQILGQGPKLLIQFQNNGVVDDSQLPKDRFSAERLKGVDSTLKIQPAKLEDSAVYLCASSLEGGFYGYTFGSGTRLTVV.

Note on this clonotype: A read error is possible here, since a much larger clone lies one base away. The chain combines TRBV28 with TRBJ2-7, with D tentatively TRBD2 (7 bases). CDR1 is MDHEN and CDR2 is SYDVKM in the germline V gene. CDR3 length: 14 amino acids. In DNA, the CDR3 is TGTGCCTGCAGTAAAGGTTTAAGGGGGGGGGAGCAGTACTTC. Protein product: CACSKGLRGGEQYF.

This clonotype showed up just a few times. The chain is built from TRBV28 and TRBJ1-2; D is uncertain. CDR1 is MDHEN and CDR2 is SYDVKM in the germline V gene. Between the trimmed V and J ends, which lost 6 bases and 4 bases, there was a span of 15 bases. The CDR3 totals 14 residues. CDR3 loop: CASRSEARTYGYTF. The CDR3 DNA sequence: TGTGCCAGCAGATCCGAAGCACGGACCTATGGCTACACCTTC.

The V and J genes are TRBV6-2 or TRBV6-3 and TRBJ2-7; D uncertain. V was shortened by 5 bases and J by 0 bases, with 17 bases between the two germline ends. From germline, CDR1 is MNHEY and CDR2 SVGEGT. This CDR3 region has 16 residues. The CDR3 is CASSTLPSGYSYEQYF. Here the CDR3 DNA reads TGTGCCAGCAGTACCCTACCGTCCGGGTACTCCTACGAGCAGTACTTC.

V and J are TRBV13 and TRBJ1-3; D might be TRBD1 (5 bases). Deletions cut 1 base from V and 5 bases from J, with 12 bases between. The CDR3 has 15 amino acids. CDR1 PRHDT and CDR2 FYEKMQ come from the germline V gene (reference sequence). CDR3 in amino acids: CASSLDGTDRNTIYF. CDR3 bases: TGTGCCAGCAGCTTAGACGGGACCGATCGAAACACCATATATTTT.

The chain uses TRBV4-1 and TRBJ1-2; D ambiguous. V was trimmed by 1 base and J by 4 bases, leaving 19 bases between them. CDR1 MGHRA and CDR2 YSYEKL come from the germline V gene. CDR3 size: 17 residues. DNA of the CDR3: TGCGCCAGCAGCCAAGTCTACCCAGGAGTAAGCCTCTATGGCTACACCTTC. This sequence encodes CASSQVYPGVSLYGYTF.

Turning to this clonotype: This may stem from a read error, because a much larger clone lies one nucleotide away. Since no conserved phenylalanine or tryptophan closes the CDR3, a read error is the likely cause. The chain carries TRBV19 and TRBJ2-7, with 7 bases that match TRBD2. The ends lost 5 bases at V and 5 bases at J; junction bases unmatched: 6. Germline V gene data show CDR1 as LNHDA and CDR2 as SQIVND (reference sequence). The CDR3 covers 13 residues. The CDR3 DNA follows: TGTGCCAGTAGTGCCGGACTAGTTGACGAGCAGTACTCC. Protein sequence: CASSAGLVDEQYS.

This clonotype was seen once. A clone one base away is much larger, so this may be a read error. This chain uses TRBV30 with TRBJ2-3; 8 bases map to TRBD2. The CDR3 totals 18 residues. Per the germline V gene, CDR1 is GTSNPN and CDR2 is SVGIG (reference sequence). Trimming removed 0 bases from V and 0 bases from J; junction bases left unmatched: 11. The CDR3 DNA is TGTGCCTGGAGTGTTAGGCCAGCGGGAGTAACTAGCACAGATACGCAGTATTTT. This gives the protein CAWSVRPAGVTSTDTQYF. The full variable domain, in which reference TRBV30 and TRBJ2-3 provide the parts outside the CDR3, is SQTIHQWPATLVQPVGSPLSLECTVEGTSNPNLYWYRQAAGRGLQLLFYSVGIGQISSEVPQNLSASRPQDRQFILSSKKLLLSDSGFYLCAWSVRPAGVTSTDTQYFGPGTRLTVL.

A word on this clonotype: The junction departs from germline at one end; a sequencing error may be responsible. As DNA, the CDR3 is TGCGCCATCAGTGAGTCGGCCGAAAAACTGTTTTTT. Amino acids: CAISESAEKLFF. The V gene is TRBV10-3, the J gene TRBJ1-4; D is unclear. The CDR3 covers 12 residues. Germline CDR1 and CDR2: ENHRY and SYGVKD.

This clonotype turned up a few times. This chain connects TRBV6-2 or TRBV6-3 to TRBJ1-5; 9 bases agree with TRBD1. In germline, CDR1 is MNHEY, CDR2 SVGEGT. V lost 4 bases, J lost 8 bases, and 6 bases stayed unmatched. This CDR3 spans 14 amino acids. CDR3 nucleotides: TGTGCCAGCAGTTTCACAGGGGGCGAGGAGCCCCAGCATTTT. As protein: CASSFTGGEEPQHF.

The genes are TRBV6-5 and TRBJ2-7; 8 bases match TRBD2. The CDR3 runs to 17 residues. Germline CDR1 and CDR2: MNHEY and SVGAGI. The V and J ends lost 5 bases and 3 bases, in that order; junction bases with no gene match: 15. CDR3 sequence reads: CASSPYITGTSVYEQYF. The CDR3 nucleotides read TGTGCCAGCAGTCCTTACATTACCGGGACTAGTGTCTACGAGCAGTACTTC.

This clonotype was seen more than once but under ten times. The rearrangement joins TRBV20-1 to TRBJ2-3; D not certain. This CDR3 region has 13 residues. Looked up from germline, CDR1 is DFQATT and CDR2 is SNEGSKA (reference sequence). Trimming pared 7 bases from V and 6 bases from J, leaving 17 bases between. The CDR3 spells CSVGMPTLDTQYF. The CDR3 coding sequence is TGCAGTGTGGGAATGCCCACATTGGATACGCAGTATTTT.

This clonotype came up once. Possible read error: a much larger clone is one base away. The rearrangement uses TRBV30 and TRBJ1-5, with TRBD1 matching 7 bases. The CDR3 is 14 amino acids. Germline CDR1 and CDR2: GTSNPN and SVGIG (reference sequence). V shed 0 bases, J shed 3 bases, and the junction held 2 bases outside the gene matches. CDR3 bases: TGTGCCTGGAGTGTCGGACAGGCCAATCAGCCCCAGCATTTT. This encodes CAWSVGQANQPQHF.

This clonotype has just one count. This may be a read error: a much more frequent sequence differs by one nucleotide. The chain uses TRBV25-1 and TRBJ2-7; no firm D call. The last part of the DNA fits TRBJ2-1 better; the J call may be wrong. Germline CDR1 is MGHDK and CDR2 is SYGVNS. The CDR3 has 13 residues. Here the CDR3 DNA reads TGTGCCAGCGGCCTGGACCGAACGCCCGAGCAGTTCTTC. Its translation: CASGLDRTPEQFF.

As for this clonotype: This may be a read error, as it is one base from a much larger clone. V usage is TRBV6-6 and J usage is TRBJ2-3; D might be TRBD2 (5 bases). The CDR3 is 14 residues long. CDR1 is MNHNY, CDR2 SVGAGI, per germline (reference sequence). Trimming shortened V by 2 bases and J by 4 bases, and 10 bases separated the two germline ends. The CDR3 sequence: CASSYPGLPDTQYF. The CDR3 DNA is TGTGCCAGCAGTTACCCGGGGTTGCCAGATACGCAGTATTTT.

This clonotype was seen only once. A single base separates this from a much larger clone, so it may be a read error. CDR3 region: CASSLGQEIFSYDQYF. CDR3 DNA: TGCGCCAGCAGCTTGGGACAGGAGATATTTTCCTACGACCAGTACTTC. The chain is built from TRBV5-1 and TRBJ2-7; the D gene is possibly TRBD1 (6 bases). There are 16 residues in the CDR3. Germline-derived CDR1 and CDR2 are SGHRS and YFSETQ.

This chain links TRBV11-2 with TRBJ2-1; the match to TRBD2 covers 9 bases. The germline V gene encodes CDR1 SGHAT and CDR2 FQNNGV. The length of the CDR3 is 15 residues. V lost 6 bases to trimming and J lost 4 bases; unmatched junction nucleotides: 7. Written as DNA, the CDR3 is TGTGCCAGCAGGGATAGCGGGAGTGCGTACAATGAGCAGTTCTTC. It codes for CASRDSGSAYNEQFF.

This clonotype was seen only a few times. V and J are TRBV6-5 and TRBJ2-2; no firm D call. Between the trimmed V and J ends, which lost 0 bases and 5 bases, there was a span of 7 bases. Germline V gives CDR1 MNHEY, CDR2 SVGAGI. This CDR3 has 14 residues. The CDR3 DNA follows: TGTGCCAGCAGTTACTCAGGGAAGACCGGGGAGCTGTTTTTT. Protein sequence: CASSYSGKTGELFF.

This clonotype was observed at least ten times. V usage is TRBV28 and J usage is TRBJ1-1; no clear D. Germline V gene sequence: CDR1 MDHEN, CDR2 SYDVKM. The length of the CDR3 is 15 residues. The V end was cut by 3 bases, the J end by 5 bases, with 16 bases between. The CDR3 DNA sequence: TGTGCCAGCAGTTTTTCAGCCGCCCCTGGGACTGAAGCTTTCTTT. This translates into CASSFSAAPGTEAFF. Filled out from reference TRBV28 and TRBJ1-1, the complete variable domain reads DVKVTQSSRYLVKRTGEKVFLECVQDMDHENMFWYRQDPGLGLRLIYFSYDVKMKEKGDIPEGYSVSREKKERFSLILESASTNQTSMYLCASSFSAAPGTEAFFGQGTRLTVV.

CDR3 coding DNA: TGTGCCAGCAGCCCCCATGGAGCTAACTATGGCTACACCTTC. Translating gives CASSPHGANYGYTF. The genes are TRBV27 and TRBJ1-2, with no clear D. V was cut by 6 bases and J by 0 bases, with 11 bases left in between. CDR3 length equals 14 residues. The germline V gene has CDR1 MNHEY and CDR2 SMNVEV (reference sequence).

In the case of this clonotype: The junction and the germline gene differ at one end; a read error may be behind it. CDR3 nucleotides: TGCGCCAGCAGCCAATCGAGGCAGGGGGCCTACGAGCGGTACTTC. Protein: CASSQSRQGAYERYF. The chain couples TRBV4-3 to TRBJ2-7; 8 bases match TRBD1. Germline V gene data show CDR1 as LGHNA and CDR2 as YSLEER. The CDR3 is 15 residues long.

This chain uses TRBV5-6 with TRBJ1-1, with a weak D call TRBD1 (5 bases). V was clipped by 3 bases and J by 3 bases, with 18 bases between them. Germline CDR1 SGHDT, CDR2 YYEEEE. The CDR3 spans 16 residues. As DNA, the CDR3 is TGTGCCAGCAGCTACGGACACCGGGGCGGCGACACTGAAGCTTTCTTT. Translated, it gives CASSYGHRGGDTEAFF.